Listed here are 6 T cell receptor beta chains from one sample, sequenced in a study of chemoradiotherapy in HPV16-positive cancers. Clones were read by immunoSEQ multiplex PCR, and TCRdb kept only the in-frame ones, dropping some. The profile shows about 35,000 clones, about 92% of them singletons. The input for sequencing was blood, taken from a patient who underwent chemoradiotherapy. The origin of the receptors is a human donor with HPV-associated anogenital cancer.

The rearrangement links TRBV19 to TRBJ2-7; D is perhaps TRBD1 (5 bases). V lost 9 bases and J lost 0, with 15 bases in between. The CDR3 has 14 amino acids. The germline V gene encodes CDR1 LNHDA and CDR2 SQIVND (reference sequence). The CDR3 DNA sequence: TGTGCCAGCCGGAATTTCAGGGACTCCTACGAGCAGTACTTC. It yields the protein CASRNFRDSYEQYF.

V and J are TRBV11-2 and TRBJ2-7; D ambiguous. Germline CDR1 is SGHAT and CDR2 is FQNNGV. The CDR3 has 13 amino acids. V was cut by 2 bases and J by 5 bases, with 10 bases left in between. CDR3 DNA sequence: TGTGCCAGCAGCTTAAGGCCCGCTCACGAGCAGTACTTC. Residues: CASSLRPAHEQYF. The variable domain in full, completed from reference TRBV11-2 and TRBJ2-7, reads EAGVAQSPRYKIIEKRQSVAFWCNPISGHATLYWYQQILGQGPKLLIQFQNNGVVDDSQLPKDRFSAERLKGVDSTLKIQPAKLEDSAVYLCASSLRPAHEQYFGPGTRLTVT.

The chain uses TRBV7-6 and TRBJ2-5, with 7 nucleotides matching TRBD2. CDR3 length: 14 residues. V trimming: 6 bases; J trimming: 5 bases; junction bases outside the gene matches: 9. The germline gives CDR1 SGHVS, CDR2 FNYEAQ. The CDR3 sequence: CASRTAGVGETQYF. Written as DNA, the CDR3 is TGTGCCAGCAGGACGGCGGGGGTGGGGGAGACCCAGTACTTC.

The V call is TRBV5-5, the J call TRBJ1-1, with 8 bases identical to TRBD1. The J segment lost 5 bases and the V segment lost 0 bases, leaving 6 bases of the junction unmatched. There are 15 residues in the CDR3. Looked up from germline, CDR1 is SGHKS and CDR2 is YYEKEE (reference sequence). The CDR3, as DNA: TGTGCCAGCAGCTTGGGAGGCAGGGGGCTTACTGAAGCTTTCTTT. This gives the protein CASSLGGRGLTEAFF.

This clone turned up a few times. The V call is TRBV7-2, the J call TRBJ2-6, with D possibly TRBD2 on 6 matching bases. Trimming took off 5 bases at V and 0 bases at J, with 8 bases between the two ends. Germline V CDR1 and CDR2: SGHTA, FQGNSA. The CDR3 loop spans 15 amino acids. In DNA form, the CDR3 reads TGTGCCAGCAGCCCCGGGGGCTCTGGGGCCAACGTCCTGACTTTC. Protein: CASSPGGSGANVLTF.

V usage is TRBV6-5 and J usage is TRBJ1-1; 7 bases line up with TRBD1. V was clipped by 5 bases and J by 7 bases; unmatched bases: 7. The CDR3 consists of 13 residues. Germline values: CDR1 MNHEY, CDR2 SVGAGI. The CDR3 nucleotides are TGTGCCAGCAGTCAACGGGACAGCCTTGAAGCTTTCTTT. This gives the protein CASSQRDSLEAFF.